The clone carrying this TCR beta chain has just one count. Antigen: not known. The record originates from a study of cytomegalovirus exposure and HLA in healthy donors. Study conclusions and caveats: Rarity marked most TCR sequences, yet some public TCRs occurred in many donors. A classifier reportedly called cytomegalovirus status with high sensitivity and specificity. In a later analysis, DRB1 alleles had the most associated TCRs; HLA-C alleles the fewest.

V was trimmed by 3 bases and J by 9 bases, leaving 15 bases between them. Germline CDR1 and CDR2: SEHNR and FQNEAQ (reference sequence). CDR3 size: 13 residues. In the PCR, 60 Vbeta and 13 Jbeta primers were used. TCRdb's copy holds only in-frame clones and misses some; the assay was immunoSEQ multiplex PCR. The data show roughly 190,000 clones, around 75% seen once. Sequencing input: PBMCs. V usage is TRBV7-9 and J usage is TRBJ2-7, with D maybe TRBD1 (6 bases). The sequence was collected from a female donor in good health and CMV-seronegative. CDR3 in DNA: TGTGCCAGCAGCTTTTTGCAGGGGTGGGGGCAGTACTTC. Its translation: CASSFLQGWGQYF.